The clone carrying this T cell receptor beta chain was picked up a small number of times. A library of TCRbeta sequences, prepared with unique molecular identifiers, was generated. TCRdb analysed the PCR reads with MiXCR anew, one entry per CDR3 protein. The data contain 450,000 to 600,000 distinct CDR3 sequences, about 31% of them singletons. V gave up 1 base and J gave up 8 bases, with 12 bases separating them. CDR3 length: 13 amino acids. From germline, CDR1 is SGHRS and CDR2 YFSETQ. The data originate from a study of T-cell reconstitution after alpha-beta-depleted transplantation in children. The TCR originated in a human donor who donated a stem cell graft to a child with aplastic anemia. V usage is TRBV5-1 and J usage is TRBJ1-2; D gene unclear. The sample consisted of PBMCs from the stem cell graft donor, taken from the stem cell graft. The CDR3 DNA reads TGCGCCAGCAGCTTGATGGGATCCGGAGGCTACACCTTC. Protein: CASSLMGSGGYTF.